This T cell receptor (delta chain) was recovered during a study of gamma-delta T cells after stem cell transplantation. TCRdb fed the RT-PCR reads to CATT. This sample carries thousands of delta-chain clones, roughly 17% of them seen once, and the ten largest clones take 14%. This clone was detected a few times. The sequencing sample was made of gamma-delta T cells. The TCR comes from a human donor. It is not recorded whose cells these are; they may come from a transplant donor.

The CDR3 region has the DNA TGTGCCTGTGACATACTGGGGGACACTAGGACCGATAAACTCATCTTT. Translation gives CACDILGDTRTDKLIF. This chain joins TRDV2 and TRDJ1; TRDD3 agrees at 9 bases. V lost 2 bases and J lost 2; bases outside the gene matches: 8. The CDR3 length is 16 residues. CDR1 GEAIGNYY and CDR2 EKD come from the germline V gene.